This T cell receptor (beta chain) was profiled in a study of vaccination and CD4 T cells after COVID-19. From germline, CDR1 is LNHDA and CDR2 SQIVND (reference sequence). Trimming cost V 6 bases and J 3 bases, with 10 bases left between them. The CDR3 is 13 amino acids. TCRdb used MiXCR to reprocess the PCR reads, holding one entry per CDR3 protein. This table has roughly 31,000 distinct CDR3 sequences, approximately 49% appearing once. Stated time point: late sampling 161 to 241 days after vaccination in a few convalescent patients. This clonotype appeared once. The source material was CD4+ T cells from blood, sampled about 7 months after SARS-CoV-2 vaccination. This chain joins TRBV19 and TRBJ2-3, with no clear D. The source of this sequence is a human donor who had recovered from COVID-19. Written as DNA, the CDR3 is TGTGCCAGTAGCCCGATCGGAACAGATACGCAGTATTTT. It yields the protein CASSPIGTDTQYF. Drawing the rest from reference TRBV19 and TRBJ2-3, the complete variable domain is DGGITQSPKYLFRKEGQNVTLSCEQNLNHDAMYWYRQDPGQGLRLIYYSQIVNDFQKGDIAEGYSVSREKKESFPLTVTSAQKNPTAFYLCASSPIGTDTQYFGPGTRLTVL.